Sequencing of this T cell receptor beta chain was carried out in a study of patients with pleural tuberculosis. This clonotype was recorded many times. TCRdb redid the calling of the reads with MiXCR, one entry per CDR3 protein. The sample consists of 29,000 or so distinct CDR3 sequences, about 18% of them appearing once. This CDR3 comprises 15 residues. Germline CDR1 is MGHRA and CDR2 is YSYEKL. Trimming shortened V by 2 bases and J by 4 bases, and 13 bases separated the two germline ends. The sample consisted of peripheral blood. The chain couples TRBV4-1 to TRBJ2-3, with D unresolved. The origin of this receptor is a human donor with pleural tuberculosis. CDR3: CASSQSVNPSDTQYF. The CDR3 DNA is TGCGCCAGCAGCCAAAGTGTGAATCCCTCAGATACGCAGTATTTT.